This T cell receptor beta chain was recovered during a study of cytomegalovirus exposure and HLA in healthy donors. Study-wide points: About 87% or about 30% of the time was how often most TCR beta V segments were productive, according to an earlier analysis.

PCR amplification relied on 60 Vbeta primers (plus 13 Jbeta primers). Profiled with immunoSEQ multiplex PCR; TCRdb holds only in-frame clones, not every one. The sample lists 50,000 to 70,000 clones; 78% were seen once. Details on this clone: The target antigen is unknown.

Per germline, CDR1 SGHRS and CDR2 YFSETQ. Trimming cost V 0 bases and J 10 bases; bases outside gene matches: 2. The CDR3 has 14 amino acids. What was sequenced was PBMCs. This clonotype was obtained from a girl aged 5-17 years in good health and CMV-seropositive. The chain recombines TRBV5-1 with TRBJ1-6, with 9 bases aligning to TRBD1. The CDR3 region has the DNA TGCGCCAGCAGCTTGGACAGGGGGCGATCACCCCTCCACTTT. It encodes CASSLDRGRSPLHF.